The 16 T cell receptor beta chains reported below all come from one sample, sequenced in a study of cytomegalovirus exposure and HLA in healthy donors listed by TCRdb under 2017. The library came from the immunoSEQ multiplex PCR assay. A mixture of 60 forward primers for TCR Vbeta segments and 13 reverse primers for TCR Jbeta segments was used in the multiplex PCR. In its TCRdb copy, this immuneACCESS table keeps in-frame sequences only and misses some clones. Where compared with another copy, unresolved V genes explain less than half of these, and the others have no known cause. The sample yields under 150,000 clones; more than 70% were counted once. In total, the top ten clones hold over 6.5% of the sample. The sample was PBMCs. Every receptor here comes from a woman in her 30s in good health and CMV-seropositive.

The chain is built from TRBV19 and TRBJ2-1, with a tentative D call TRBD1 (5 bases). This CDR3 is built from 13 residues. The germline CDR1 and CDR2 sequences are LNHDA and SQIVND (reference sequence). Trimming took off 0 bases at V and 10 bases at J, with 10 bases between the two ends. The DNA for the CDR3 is TGTGCCAGTAGTATAGAGAGGACAACCGAGCAGTTCTTC. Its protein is CASSIERTTEQFF.

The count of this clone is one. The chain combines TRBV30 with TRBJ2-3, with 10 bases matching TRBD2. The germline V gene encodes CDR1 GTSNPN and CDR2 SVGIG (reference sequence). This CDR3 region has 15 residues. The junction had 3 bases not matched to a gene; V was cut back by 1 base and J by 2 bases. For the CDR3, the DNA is TGTGCCTGGAGTGCTCTAGCGGGGGTCACAGATACGCAGTATTTT. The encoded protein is CAWSALAGVTDTQYF.

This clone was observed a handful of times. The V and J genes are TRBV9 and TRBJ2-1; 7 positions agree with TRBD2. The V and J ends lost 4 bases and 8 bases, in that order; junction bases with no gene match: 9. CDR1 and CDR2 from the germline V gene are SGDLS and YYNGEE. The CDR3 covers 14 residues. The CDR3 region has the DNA TGTGCCAGCAGCCCGGGACTAACTAGCGATGAGCAGTTCTTC. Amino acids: CASSPGLTSDEQFF. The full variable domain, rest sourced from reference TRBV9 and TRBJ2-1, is DSGVTQTPKHLITATGQRVTLRCSPRSGDLSVYWYQQSLDQGLQFLIQYYNGEERAKGNILERFSAQQFPDLHSELNLSSLELGDSALYFCASSPGLTSDEQFFGPGTRLTVL.

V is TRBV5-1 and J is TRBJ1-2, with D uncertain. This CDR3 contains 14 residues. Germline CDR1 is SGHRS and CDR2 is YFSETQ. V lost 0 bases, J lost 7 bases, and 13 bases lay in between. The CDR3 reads CASSLEGRGTGYTF. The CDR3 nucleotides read TGCGCCAGCAGCTTGGAAGGACGGGGAACTGGCTACACCTTC.

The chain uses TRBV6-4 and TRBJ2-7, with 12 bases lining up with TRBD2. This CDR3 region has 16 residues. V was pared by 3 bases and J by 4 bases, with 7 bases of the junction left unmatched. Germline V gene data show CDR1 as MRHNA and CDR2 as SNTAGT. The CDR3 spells CASSEGPTSGGYEQYF. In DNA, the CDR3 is TGTGCCAGCAGTGAAGGCCCCACTAGCGGGGGGTACGAGCAGTACTTC.

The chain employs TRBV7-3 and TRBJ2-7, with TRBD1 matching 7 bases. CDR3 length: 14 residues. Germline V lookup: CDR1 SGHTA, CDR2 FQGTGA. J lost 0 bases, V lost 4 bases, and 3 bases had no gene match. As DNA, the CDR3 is TGTGCCAGCAGCTCGACAGGGAGCTCCTACGAGCAGTACTTC. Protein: CASSSTGSSYEQYF.

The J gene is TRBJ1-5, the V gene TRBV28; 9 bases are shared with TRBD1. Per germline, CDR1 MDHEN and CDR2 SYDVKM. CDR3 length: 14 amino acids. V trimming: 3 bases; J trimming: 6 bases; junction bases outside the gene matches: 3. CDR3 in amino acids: CASSFATGGQPQHF. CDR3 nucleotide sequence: TGTGCCAGCAGTTTCGCGACAGGGGGTCAGCCCCAGCATTTT.

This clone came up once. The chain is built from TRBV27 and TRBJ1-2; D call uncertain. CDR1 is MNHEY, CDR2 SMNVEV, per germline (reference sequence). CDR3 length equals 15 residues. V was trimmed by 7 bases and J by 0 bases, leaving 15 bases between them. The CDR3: CASKVAGLANYGYTF. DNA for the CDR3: TGTGCCAGCAAGGTCGCGGGGTTAGCTAACTATGGCTACACCTTC.

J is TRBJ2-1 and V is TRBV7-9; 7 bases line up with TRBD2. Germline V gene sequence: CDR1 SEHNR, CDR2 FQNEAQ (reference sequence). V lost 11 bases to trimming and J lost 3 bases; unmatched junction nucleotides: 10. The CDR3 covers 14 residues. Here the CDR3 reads CAFDGGDLYNEQFF. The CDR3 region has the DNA TGTGCCTTTGATGGGGGGGACCTCTACAATGAGCAGTTCTTC.

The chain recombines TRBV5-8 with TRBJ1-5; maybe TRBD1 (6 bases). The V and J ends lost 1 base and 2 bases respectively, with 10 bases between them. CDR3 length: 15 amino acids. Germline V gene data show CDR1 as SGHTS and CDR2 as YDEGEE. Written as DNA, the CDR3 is TGTGCCAGCAGCTTGTGGGCAGGGGGCAATCAGCCCCAGCATTTT. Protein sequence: CASSLWAGGNQPQHF.

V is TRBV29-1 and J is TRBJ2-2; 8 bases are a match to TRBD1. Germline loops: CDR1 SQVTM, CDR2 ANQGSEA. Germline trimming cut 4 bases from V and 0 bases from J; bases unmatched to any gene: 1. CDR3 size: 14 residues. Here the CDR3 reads CSVGGQANTGELFF. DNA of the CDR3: TGCAGCGTTGGGGGACAGGCGAACACCGGGGAGCTGTTTTTT.

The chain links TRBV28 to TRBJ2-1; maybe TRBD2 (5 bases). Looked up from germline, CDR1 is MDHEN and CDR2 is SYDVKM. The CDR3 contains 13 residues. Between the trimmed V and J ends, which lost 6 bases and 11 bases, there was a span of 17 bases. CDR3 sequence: CASSPYPGRQQFF. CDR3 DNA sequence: TGTGCCAGCAGCCCTTACCCGGGGAGACAGCAGTTCTTC.

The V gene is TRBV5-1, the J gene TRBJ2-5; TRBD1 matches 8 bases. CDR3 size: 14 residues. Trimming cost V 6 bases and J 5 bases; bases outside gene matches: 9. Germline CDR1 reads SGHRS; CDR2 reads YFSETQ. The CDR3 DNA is TGCGCCAGCAACCCTGGACAGGGCGGCGAGACCCAGTACTTC. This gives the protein CASNPGQGGETQYF.

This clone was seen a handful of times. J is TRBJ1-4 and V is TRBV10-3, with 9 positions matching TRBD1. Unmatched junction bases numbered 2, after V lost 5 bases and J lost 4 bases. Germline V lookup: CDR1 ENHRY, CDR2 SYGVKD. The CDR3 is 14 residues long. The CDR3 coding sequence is TGTGCCATCAGTCCGGGACAGGGTAATGAAAAACTGTTTTTT. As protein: CAISPGQGNEKLFF.

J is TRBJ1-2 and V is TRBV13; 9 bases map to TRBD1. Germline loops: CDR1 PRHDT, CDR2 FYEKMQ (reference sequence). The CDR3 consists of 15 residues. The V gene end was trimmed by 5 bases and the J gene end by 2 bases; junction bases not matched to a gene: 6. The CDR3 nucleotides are TGTGCCAGCAGCCTTCATACAGGGGGCAACTATGGCTACACCTTC. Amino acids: CASSLHTGGNYGYTF. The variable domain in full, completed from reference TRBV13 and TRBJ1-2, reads AAGVIQSPRHLIKEKRETATLKCYPIPRHDTVYWYQQGPGQDPQFLISFYEKMQSDKGSIPDRFSAQQFSDYHSELNMSSLELGDSALYFCASSLHTGGNYGYTFGSGTRLTVV.

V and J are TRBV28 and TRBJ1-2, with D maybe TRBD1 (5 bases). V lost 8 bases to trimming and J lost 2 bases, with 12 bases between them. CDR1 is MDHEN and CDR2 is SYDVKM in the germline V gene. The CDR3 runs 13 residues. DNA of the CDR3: TGTGCCAGCTCAGGGCGTGCAAACTATGGCTACACCTTC. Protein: CASSGRANYGYTF.